The next 30 T cell receptor beta chains were all read from a single sample in a study of tumor-infiltrating lymphocytes in primary liver carcinoma. Unsorted bulk tissue, about 19-31 mg of it, served as the source for co-extraction of RNA and DNA. The researchers produced TCR beta cDNA from around 500 ng total RNA with a constant-region primer. Researchers made the TCR beta libraries by running three nested multiplex PCR rounds with slightly modified ARM-PCR. Two initial PCR rounds of roughly 10 cycles each paired TRBV1-TRBV30 forward primers with a C-beta reverse primer. TCRdb reprocessed the multiplex PCR reads via MiXCR and lists one record per CDR3 protein. The sample includes about 120,000 distinct CDR3 sequences, about two thirds seen only once; the top ten take over 6.5%. Sequencing used tumor-adjacent normal liver tissue. The receptor set was obtained from a woman aged 55-70 years with primary liver carcinoma and hepatitis B virus infection.

Remarks on this clonotype: A junction boundary mismatches the germline segment, possibly from a read error. CDR3 sequence: CAISLDRGDTQYF. CDR3 DNA: TGTGCCATCAGCTTAGATCGTGGAGATACGCAATATTTT. V usage is TRBV11-2 and J usage is TRBJ2-3; no clear D gene. In germline, CDR1 is SGHAT, CDR2 FQNNGV. This CDR3 has 13 amino acids.

This clonotype was observed a few times. Sequence at one end of the junction differs from germline and may be a read error. The J gene is TRBJ1-2, the V gene TRBV4-2; possibly TRBD1 for D (6 bases). Germline assignment: CDR1 LGHNA and CDR2 YNFKEQ. The CDR3 is 15 amino acids. The CDR3 here is CASSQWSGQTYGYIF. CDR3 bases: TGTGCCAGTAGCCAATGGTCTGGACAGACCTATGGCTACATCTTC.

With respect to this clonotype: At one end, the junction sequence differs from germline, possibly due to a read error. This chain joins TRBV11-2 and TRBJ1-1; D is uncertain. The CDR3 consists of 12 residues. Germline V gives CDR1 SGHAT, CDR2 FQNNGV. CDR3 region: CTSILWNTEAFF. CDR3 bases: TGTACCAGCATCTTGTGGAACACTGAAGCTTTCTTT.

The chain combines TRBV10-3 with TRBJ2-2; 10 bases line up with TRBD2. CDR3 length: 18 amino acids. J was trimmed by 1 base and V by 3 bases; bases with no gene match: 8. Germline V gene lookup returns CDR1 ENHRY and CDR2 SYGVKD. For the CDR3, the DNA is TGTGCCATCAGTGAACGAACCGGGACTAGCGTGAACACCGGGGAGCTGTTTTTT. Translated: CAISERTGTSVNTGELFF.

This clonotype was recorded at least ten times. The chain employs TRBV5-6 and TRBJ1-4, with D unclear. Trimming stripped 1 base from V and 6 bases from J, with 10 bases between. Germline loops: CDR1 SGHDT, CDR2 YYEEEE. CDR3 size: 14 residues. CDR3 sequence: CASSLSIRDEKLFF. The CDR3 coding sequence is TGTGCCAGCAGCTTGTCCATAAGGGATGAAAAACTGTTTTTT.

Turning to this clonotype: This likely comes from a read error, as the CDR3 has no conserved phenylalanine or tryptophan at its end. The chain links TRBV4-2 to TRBJ2-1; tentatively, D is TRBD2 (6 bases). Germline assignment: CDR1 LGHNA and CDR2 YNFKEQ. CDR3 length: 16 residues. The germline V and J ends were trimmed by 4 bases and 4 bases, with 17 bases remaining between them. CDR3 nucleotide sequence: TGTGCCAGCAGCCCATTTAGCGGAAACCCTTACAATGAGCAGTTCGTC. This gives the protein CASSPFSGNPYNEQFV.

Concerning this clonotype: With a much larger clone just one base away, this may be a read error. The chain recombines TRBV30 with TRBJ1-2; D is unresolved. The CDR3 extends over 14 amino acids. Trimming left V 4 bases short and J 8 bases short, with 20 bases between. Germline CDR1 and CDR2: GTSNPN and SVGIG (reference sequence). CDR3 in amino acids: CAWNPRSSHWGYTF. For the CDR3, the DNA is TGTGCCTGGAATCCACGATCTTCCCACTGGGGCTACACCTTC.

This chain connects TRBV28 to TRBJ1-1; D is possibly TRBD1 (5 bases). Germline-derived CDR1 and CDR2 are MDHEN and SYDVKM. V was trimmed by 7 bases and J by 4 bases, leaving 16 bases between them. The CDR3 has 14 amino acids. The CDR3 DNA reads TGTGCCAGCACCCCCGGGGGGAGGGTCACTGAAGCTTTCTTT. The encoded protein is CASTPGGRVTEAFF.

As for this clonotype: The germline gene is not matched at one end of the junction; a read error may be the cause. V usage is TRBV11-2 and J usage is TRBJ2-6; D is unresolved. There are 16 residues in the CDR3. Germline V gives CDR1 SGHAT, CDR2 FQNNGV. The CDR3 region has the DNA TGTGCCAGCAACCCGCGAACATACTCTGGGACCAACGTCCTGACTTTC. Amino acid sequence: CASNPRTYSGTNVLTF.

Comments on this clonotype: A much larger clone differs by one base, so this may be a read error. The rearrangement joins TRBV28 to TRBJ2-5, with no clear D. The CDR3 has 13 amino acids. CDR1 MDHEN and CDR2 SYDVKM come from the germline V gene. In DNA form, the CDR3 reads TGTGCCAGCGCCACGGGCAGGCCAGAGAGCCAGTACTTC. It yields the protein CASATGRPESQYF.

This clonotype was detected ten times or more. The V call is TRBV5-1, the J call TRBJ1-1; unclear D gene. The V end lost 5 bases, the J end lost 3 bases, and 11 bases lay between the germline ends. This CDR3 is built from 13 residues. Germline lookup yields CDR1 SGHRS and CDR2 YFSETQ. CDR3 region: CASRIQPYTEAFF. CDR3 coding DNA: TGCGCCAGCAGGATCCAGCCTTACACTGAAGCTTTCTTT.

Concerning this clonotype itself: As the CDR3 is not closed by the conserved phenylalanine or tryptophan, this likely results from a read error. No DNA is shown, since the ends of the CDR3 on it are uncertain; the CDR3 is the one TCRdb lists. The chain links TRBV5-1 to TRBJ2-5; the table's D call of TRBD2 was not tested on the DNA. The CDR3 extends over 16 residues, inclusive of both ends. CDR1 is SGHRS and CDR2 is YFSETQ in the germline V gene. The CDR3 sequence is CASSRALADGRETQYC.

This clonotype has ten or more counts. This chain uses TRBV4-2 with TRBJ2-5; TRBD1 aligns across 9 bases. V trimming: 1 base; J trimming: 3 bases; junction bases outside the gene matches: 15. Germline V gene lookup returns CDR1 LGHNA and CDR2 YNFKEQ. The CDR3 spans 19 residues. CDR3 nucleotide sequence: TGTGCCAGCAGCCAAGGAGGGACAGGGACCCATCCTGGGGAAGAGACCCAGTACTTC. It is translated as CASSQGGTGTHPGEETQYF.

The chain links TRBV19 to TRBJ1-5; 7 bases line up with TRBD1. The ends lost 8 bases at V and 4 bases at J; junction bases unmatched: 11. The germline V gene encodes CDR1 LNHDA and CDR2 SQIVND (reference sequence). CDR3 length: 15 residues. CDR3 protein: CASSPYDRENQPQHF. The CDR3 region has the DNA TGTGCCAGTTCTCCTTACGACAGGGAGAATCAGCCCCAGCATTTT.

This clonotype occurred a few times. The junction differs from germline at one of its ends, possibly a read error. V usage is TRBV12-3 or TRBV12-4 and J usage is TRBJ1-1; 9 bases fit TRBD1. The CDR3 covers 15 residues. For the CDR3, the DNA is TGTGCAAGCGGTCGAAGAACAGGGGGCAACACTGAAGCTTTCTTC. Encoded protein: CASGRRTGGNTEAFF.

In regard to this clonotype: Without the conserved terminal phenylalanine or tryptophan, this CDR3 likely stems from a read error. This sequence joins TRBV4-1 and TRBJ1-5; no clear D gene. The CDR3 is 14 amino acids. The V gene's germline CDR1 is MGHRA and CDR2 YSYEKL. Trimming shortened V by 3 bases and J by 0 bases, and 6 bases separated the two germline ends. The CDR3 DNA reads as TGCGCCAGCAGCCATGACGGTAGCAATCAGCCCCAGCATCTT. Protein: CASSHDGSNQPQHL.

V usage is TRBV5-1 and J usage is TRBJ2-1, with 13 bases identical to TRBD2. Trimming at V came to 3 bases and at J to 13 bases, leaving 13 bases not matched to a gene. This CDR3 comprises 16 residues. Per the germline V gene, CDR1 is SGHRS and CDR2 is YFSETQ. The CDR3 DNA follows: TGCGCCAGCAGCTATAGGACTAGCGGGAGTAGAGTTGATCAGTTCTTC. It yields the protein CASSYRTSGSRVDQFF.

Details on this clonotype: One junction end does not reproduce the germline sequence, and a read error may be involved. V and J are TRBV28 and TRBJ2-1; 9 bases agree with TRBD2. Per germline, CDR1 MDHEN and CDR2 SYDVKM. The CDR3 has 16 residues. Here the CDR3 DNA reads TGTACCAGCAGTGGACTAGCGAGAAGGGCGTATAATGAGCAGTTCTTC. This codes for CTSSGLARRAYNEQFF.

This chain joins TRBV4-2 and TRBJ2-4; 7 nucleotides agree with TRBD2. The germline V gene encodes CDR1 LGHNA and CDR2 YNFKEQ. The CDR3 contains 16 residues. The chain's CDR3 is CNSSQRDSLAKNIQYF. The CDR3 nucleotides are TGTAACAGCAGCCAGCGGGACTCGCTAGCCAAAAACATTCAGTACTTC.

This clonotype has more than one count but fewer than ten. The chain uses TRBV21-1 and TRBJ2-3; TRBD2 is the table's D call, not checked against the DNA. TRBV21-1 is designated a pseudogene. The CDR3 loop spans 20 amino acids. For the CDR3, the DNA is TGTGCCAGCAGCAAAGACTCCCCCGGGACTAGTCGTTCCTTGACGGATACGCAGTATTTT. Translating it yields CASSKDSPGTSRSLTDTQYF.

This clonotype was seen a few times. At one end, the junction sequence differs from germline, possibly due to a read error. This chain uses TRBV5-4 with TRBJ2-5; TRBD2 matches 12 bases. CDR1 is SGHNT, CDR2 YYREEE, per germline (reference sequence). The CDR3 is 15 amino acids. As DNA, the CDR3 is TGTGCCAGCAGCACCAGACTAGCGGGAGAAGAGACCAAGTACTTC. It yields the protein CASSTRLAGEETKYF.

Note on this clonotype: One end of the junction varies from germline; a read error may be responsible. The chain is built from TRBV4-1 and TRBJ1-3; D perhaps matches TRBD1 (5 bases). The germline V gene has CDR1 MGHRA and CDR2 YSYEKL. The CDR3 runs 16 residues. The CDR3 here is CSSSRQPEDSGNTIYF. The CDR3 DNA reads TGCTCCAGCAGCCGACAGCCGGAGGACTCTGGAAACACCATATATTTT.

Notes on this clonotype: A much bigger clone sits one base away, suggesting this may be a read error. V usage is TRBV5-4 and J usage is TRBJ2-2; the match to TRBD2 covers 7 bases. This CDR3 has 16 residues. Germline trimming cut 0 bases from V and 4 bases from J; bases unmatched to any gene: 6. The germline CDR1 and CDR2 sequences are SGHNT and YYREEE (reference sequence). CDR3 amino acids: CASSLAGGRPTGELFF. In DNA, the CDR3 is TGTGCCAGCAGCTTGGCCGGCGGGAGACCCACCGGGGAGCTGTTTTTT.

This clonotype came up many times. V gene TRBV12-3 or TRBV12-4 combines with J gene TRBJ1-5; D call uncertain. The V and J ends lost 7 bases and 2 bases respectively, with 12 bases between them. This CDR3 has 14 residues. The CDR3 is CASKDGLRNQPQHF. CDR3 bases: TGTGCCAGCAAAGACGGGTTGCGCAATCAGCCCCAGCATTTT.

Note on this clonotype: At one of its ends the junction is not consistent with the germline gene, which may arise from a read error. The chain has TRBV28 and TRBJ2-1; the D is unclear. From germline, CDR1 is MDHEN and CDR2 SYDVKM. The CDR3 sequence is 12 residues long. CDR3 DNA sequence: TGTGCCAGCAGCTTACCAGCGCCTGAGCGGTTCTTC. Translating gives CASSLPAPERFF.

The rearrangement uses TRBV7-9 and TRBJ1-5, with 9 bases matching TRBD1. Trimming at V came to 5 bases and at J to 6 bases, leaving 11 bases not matched to a gene. Germline V gene data show CDR1 as SEHNR and CDR2 as FQNEAQ (reference sequence). The CDR3 is made up of 16 amino acids. The CDR3 region has the DNA TGTGCCAGCAGCGAACGGGACAGGGATTCGGTTCAGCCCCAGCATTTT. Its protein is CASSERDRDSVQPQHF.

Turning to this clonotype: The missing conserved phenylalanine or tryptophan at the end of this CDR3 makes a read error likely. The V and J genes are TRBV12-3 or TRBV12-4 and TRBJ2-3; 9 bases align to TRBD2. V shed 6 bases, J shed 3 bases, and the junction held 10 bases outside the gene matches. The CDR3 consists of 16 residues. The CDR3 DNA reads as TGTGCCAGCAGGCAACCGGGACTAGCTCGGACAGATACGCAGTATTCT. Translation gives CASRQPGLARTDTQYS.

For this clonotype: A much larger clone is a single base away; this may be a read error. This chain joins TRBV7-8 and TRBJ1-5, with D possibly matching TRBD1 (5 bases). The germline V and J ends were trimmed by 1 base and 3 bases, with 10 bases remaining between them. This CDR3 region has 15 residues. Germline V CDR1 and CDR2: SGHVS, FQNEAQ. CDR3 sequence reads: CASSLVGGDNQPQHF. The CDR3 bases are TGTGCCAGCAGCTTAGTCGGGGGTGACAATCAGCCCCAGCATTTT.

The chain uses TRBV7-9 and TRBJ2-7; the D gene is possibly TRBD1 (7 bases). Trimming took off 0 bases at V and 8 bases at J, with 14 bases between the two ends. Per the germline V gene, CDR1 is SEHNR and CDR2 is FQNEAQ (reference sequence). The CDR3 has 14 residues. CDR3 protein: CASSLARDRDKQYF. The CDR3, as DNA: TGTGCCAGCAGCTTAGCGCGGGACAGAGACAAGCAGTACTTC.

The chain joins TRBV29-1 to TRBJ2-2; TRBD1 agrees at 7 bases. Germline loops: CDR1 SQVTM, CDR2 ANQGSEA. The CDR3 totals 15 residues. The CDR3 nucleotides read TGCAGTGATATTCCGGGACAGCCGAACACCGGGGAGCTGTTTTTT. Translation: CSDIPGQPNTGELFF.